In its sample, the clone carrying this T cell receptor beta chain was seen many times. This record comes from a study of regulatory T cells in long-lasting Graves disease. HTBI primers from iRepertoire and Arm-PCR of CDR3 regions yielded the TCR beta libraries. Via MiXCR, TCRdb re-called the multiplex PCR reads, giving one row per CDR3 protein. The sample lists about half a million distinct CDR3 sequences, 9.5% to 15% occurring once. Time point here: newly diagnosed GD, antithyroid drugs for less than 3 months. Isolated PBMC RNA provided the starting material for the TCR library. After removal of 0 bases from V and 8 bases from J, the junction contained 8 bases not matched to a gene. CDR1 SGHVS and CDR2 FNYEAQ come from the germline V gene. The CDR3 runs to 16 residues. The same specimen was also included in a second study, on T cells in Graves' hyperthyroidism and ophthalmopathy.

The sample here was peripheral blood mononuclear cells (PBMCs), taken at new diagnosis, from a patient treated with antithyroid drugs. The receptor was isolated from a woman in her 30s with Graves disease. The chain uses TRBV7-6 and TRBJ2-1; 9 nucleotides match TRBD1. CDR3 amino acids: CASSLAPGTGLDEQFF. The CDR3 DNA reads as TGTGCCAGCAGCTTAGCCCCCGGGACAGGGCTGGATGAGCAGTTCTTC.